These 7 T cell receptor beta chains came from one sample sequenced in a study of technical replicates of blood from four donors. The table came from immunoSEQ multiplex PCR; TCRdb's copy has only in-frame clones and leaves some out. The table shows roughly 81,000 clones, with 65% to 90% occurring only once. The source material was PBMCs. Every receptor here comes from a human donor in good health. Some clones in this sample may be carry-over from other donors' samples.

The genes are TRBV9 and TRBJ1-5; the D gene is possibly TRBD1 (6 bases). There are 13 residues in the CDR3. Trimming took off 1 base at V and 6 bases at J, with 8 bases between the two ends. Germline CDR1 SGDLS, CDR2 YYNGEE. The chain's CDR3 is CASSVLGGQPQHF. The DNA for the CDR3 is TGTGCCAGCAGCGTACTAGGGGGTCAGCCCCAGCATTTT.

CDR3 nucleotide sequence: TGTGCCAGCAGTTCCGGACTAGCGGAGGGCACAGATACGCAGTATTTT. Protein: CASSSGLAEGTDTQYF. The V call is TRBV6-6, the J call TRBJ2-3; 10 nucleotides line up with TRBD2. V was clipped by 4 bases and J by 1 base; unmatched bases: 5. CDR1 is MNHNY, CDR2 SVGAGI, per germline (reference sequence). The CDR3 spans 16 residues.

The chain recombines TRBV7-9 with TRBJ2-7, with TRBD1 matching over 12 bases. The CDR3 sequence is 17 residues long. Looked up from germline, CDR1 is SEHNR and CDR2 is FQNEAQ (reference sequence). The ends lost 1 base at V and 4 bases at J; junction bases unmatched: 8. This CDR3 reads CASSLDLTGQGAYEQYF. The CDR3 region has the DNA TGTGCCAGCAGCTTAGATTTAACGGGACAGGGGGCTTACGAGCAGTACTTC.

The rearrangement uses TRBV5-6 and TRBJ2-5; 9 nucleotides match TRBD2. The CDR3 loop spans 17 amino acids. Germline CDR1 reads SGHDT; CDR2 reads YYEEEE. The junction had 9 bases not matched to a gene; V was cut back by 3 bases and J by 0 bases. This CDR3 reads CASSYRRGTSNQETQYF. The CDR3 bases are TGTGCCAGCAGCTACCGGCGGGGGACTAGCAACCAAGAGACCCAGTACTTC.

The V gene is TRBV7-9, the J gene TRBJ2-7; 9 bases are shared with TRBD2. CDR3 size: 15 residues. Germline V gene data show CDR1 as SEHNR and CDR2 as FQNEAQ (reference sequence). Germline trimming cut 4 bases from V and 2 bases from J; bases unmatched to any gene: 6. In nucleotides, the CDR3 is TGTGCCAGCAGCTCCCGTCTAGCGGGGACCTACGAGCAGTACTTC. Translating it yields CASSSRLAGTYEQYF.

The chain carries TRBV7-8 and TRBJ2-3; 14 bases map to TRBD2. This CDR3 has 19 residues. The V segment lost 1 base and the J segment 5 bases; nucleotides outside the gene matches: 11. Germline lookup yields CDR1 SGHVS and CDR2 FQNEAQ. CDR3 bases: TGTGCCAGCAGCTTAGGGGATCCGGGACTAGCGGGAGCGGGAGATACGCAGTATTTT. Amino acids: CASSLGDPGLAGAGDTQYF.

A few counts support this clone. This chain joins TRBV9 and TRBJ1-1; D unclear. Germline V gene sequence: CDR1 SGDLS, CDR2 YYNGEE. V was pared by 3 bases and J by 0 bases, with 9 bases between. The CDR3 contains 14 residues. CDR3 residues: CASSGGMMNTEAFF. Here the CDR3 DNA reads TGTGCCAGCAGCGGAGGAATGATGAACACTGAAGCTTTCTTT.